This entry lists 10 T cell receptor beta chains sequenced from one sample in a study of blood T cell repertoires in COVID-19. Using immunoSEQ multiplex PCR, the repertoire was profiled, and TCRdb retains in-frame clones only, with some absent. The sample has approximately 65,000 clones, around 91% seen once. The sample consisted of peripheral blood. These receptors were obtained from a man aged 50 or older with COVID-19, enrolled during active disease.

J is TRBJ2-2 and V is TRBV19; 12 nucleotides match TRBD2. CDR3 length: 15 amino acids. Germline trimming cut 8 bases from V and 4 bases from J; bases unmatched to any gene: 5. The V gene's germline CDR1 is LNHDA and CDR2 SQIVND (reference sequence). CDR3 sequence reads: CASSGTSGPTGELFF. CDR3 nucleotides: TGTGCCAGTTCGGGGACTAGCGGGCCCACCGGGGAGCTGTTTTTT.

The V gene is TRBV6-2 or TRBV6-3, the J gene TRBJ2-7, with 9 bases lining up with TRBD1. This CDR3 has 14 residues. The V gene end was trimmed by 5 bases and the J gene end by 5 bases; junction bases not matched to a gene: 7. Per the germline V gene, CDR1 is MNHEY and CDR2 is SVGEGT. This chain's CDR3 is CASSGDREGNEQYF. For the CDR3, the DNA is TGTGCCAGCAGTGGGGACAGGGAGGGAAACGAGCAGTACTTC.

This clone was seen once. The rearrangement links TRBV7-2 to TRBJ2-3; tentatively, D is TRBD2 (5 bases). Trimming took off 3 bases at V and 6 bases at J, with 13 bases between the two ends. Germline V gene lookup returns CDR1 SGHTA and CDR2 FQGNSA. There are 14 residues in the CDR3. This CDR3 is CASSFPEVRDTQYF. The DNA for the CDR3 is TGTGCCAGCAGCTTCCCGGAGGTGAGGGATACGCAGTATTTT.

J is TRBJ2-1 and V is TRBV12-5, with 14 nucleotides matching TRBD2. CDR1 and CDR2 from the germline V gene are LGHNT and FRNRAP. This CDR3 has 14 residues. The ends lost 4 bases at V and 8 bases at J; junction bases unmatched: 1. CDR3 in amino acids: CASGWTSGRYEQFF. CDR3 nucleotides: TGTGCTAGTGGTTGGACTAGCGGGAGGTATGAGCAGTTCTTC. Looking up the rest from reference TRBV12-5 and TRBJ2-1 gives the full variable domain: DARVTQTPRHKVTEMGQEVTMRCQPILGHNTVFWYRQTMMQGLELLAYFRNRAPLDDSGMPKDRFSAEMPDATLATLKIQPSEPRDSAVYFCASGWTSGRYEQFFGPGTRLTVL.

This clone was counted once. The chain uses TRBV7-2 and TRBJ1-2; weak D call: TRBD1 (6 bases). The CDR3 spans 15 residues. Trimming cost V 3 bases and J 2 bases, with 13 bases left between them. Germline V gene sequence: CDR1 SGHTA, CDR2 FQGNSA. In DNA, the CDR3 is TGTGCCAGCAGCTTTGATACAGGGATAAACTATGGCTACACCTTC. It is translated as CASSFDTGINYGYTF.

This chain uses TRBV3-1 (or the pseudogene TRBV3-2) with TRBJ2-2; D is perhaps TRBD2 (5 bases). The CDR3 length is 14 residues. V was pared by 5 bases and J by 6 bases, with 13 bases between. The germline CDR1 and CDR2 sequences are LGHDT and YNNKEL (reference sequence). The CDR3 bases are TGTGCCAGCAGCATAGTAGCGAGGCCCGGGGAGCTGTTTTTT. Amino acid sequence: CASSIVARPGELFF.

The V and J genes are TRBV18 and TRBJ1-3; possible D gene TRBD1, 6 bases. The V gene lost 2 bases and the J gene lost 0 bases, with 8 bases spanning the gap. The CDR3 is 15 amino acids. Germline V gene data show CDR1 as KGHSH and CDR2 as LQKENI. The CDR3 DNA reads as TGTGCCAGCTCACCATTACAGGGCTCTGGAAACACCATATATTTT. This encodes CASSPLQGSGNTIYF.

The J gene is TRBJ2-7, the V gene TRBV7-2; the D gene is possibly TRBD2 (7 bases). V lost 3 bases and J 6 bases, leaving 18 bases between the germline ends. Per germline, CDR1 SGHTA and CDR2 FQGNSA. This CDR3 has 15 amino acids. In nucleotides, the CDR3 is TGTGCCAGCAGCTTCGCGGGGGCCGGGTTAGGCGAGCAGTACTTC. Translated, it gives CASSFAGAGLGEQYF.

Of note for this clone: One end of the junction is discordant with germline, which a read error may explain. The CDR3 protein is CASRLDGNSYEQYF. In DNA form, the CDR3 reads TGCGCCAGCAGGTTGGACGGGAACTCCTACGAGCAGTACTTC. This chain joins TRBV5-1 and TRBJ2-7, with D maybe TRBD2 (5 bases). This CDR3 region has 14 residues. Germline loops: CDR1 SGHRS, CDR2 YFSETQ.

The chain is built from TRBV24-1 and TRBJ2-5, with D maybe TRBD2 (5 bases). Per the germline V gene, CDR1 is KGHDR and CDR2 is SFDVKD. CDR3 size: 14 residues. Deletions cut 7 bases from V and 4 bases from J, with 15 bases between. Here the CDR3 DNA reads TGTGCCACCAGCCCGTCTAGCATCGGAGAGACCCAGTACTTC. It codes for CATSPSSIGETQYF.